This is a list of T cell receptor beta chains from one sample in a study of Ad26.COV2.S vaccination and SARS-CoV-2 variants. Profiling relied on immunoSEQ multiplex PCR, and the TCRdb table lists in-frame clones only, not all of them. The sample carries 350,000 to 450,000 clones, about 91% recorded once. This sample comprised peripheral blood, obtained in a trial of Ad26.COV2.S vaccine versus placebo. The receptors were gathered from a person between 18 and 65 years old who received the Ad26.COV2.S COVID-19 vaccine or a placebo. Each CDR3 is given with its conserved first and last residue. The D gene is left open where the match is weak. Expanded clones get a size class; other rows say once, few or many, or leave the size out.

D	size	J	V	DNA	CDR3
TRBD1	.	TRBJ2-2	TRBV14	TGTGCCAGCAGCCGCCGGACAGGGCTAAACACCGGGGAGCTGTTTTTT	CASSRRTGLNTGELFF
.	.	TRBJ1-4	TRBV28	TGTGCCAGCAGCACGCCATTAATGAGGGAAAAACTGTTTTTT	CASSTPLMREKLFF
.	.	TRBJ2-1	TRBV15	TGTGCCACCAGCAGAGTGACGAGGGACAATGAGCAGTTCTTC	CATSRVTRDNEQFF
TRBD1	.	TRBJ2-1	TRBV7-2	TGTGCCAGCAGCTCTCGGGGACAGGCCAATGAGCAGTTCTTC	CASSSRGQANEQFF
.	.	TRBJ1-6	TRBV5-1	TGCGCCAGCAGCTTGGAGACAGGAGAATCACCCCTCCACTTT	CASSLETGESPLHF
.	.	TRBJ2-7	TRBV6-2/TRBV6-3	TGTGCCAGCAGTACCGGCCGGGCCTCCTACGAGCAGTACTTC	CASSTGRASYEQYF
.	once	TRBJ2-4	TRBV29-1	TGCAGCGTTGAAGATCACGGGCAGGGGGGCAACATTCAGTACTTC	CSVEDHGQGGNIQYF
.	.	TRBJ1-1	TRBV5-1	TGCGCCAGCAGCCAGCTACAGGGTAGAGCTTCCGCGGCTTTCTTT	CASSQLQGRASAAFF
.	.	TRBJ1-3	TRBV28	TGTGCCAGCAGTTTACCAGGGACTGGAAACACCATATATTTT	CASSLPGTGNTIYF
.	.	TRBJ2-3	TRBV5-6	TGTGCCAGCAGCGGGGGTGAAGAGGAGGGACATGGCACAGATACGCAGTATTTT	CASSGGEEEGHGTDTQYF
TRBD2	.	TRBJ2-7	TRBV28	TGTGCCAGCAGCCGGGGACTAGCGGGAGGATCAGGTGAGCAGTACTTC	CASSRGLAGGSGEQYF
.	.	TRBJ2-2	TRBV7-9	TGTGCCAGCAGCTCCGACCGATCCGAGCTGTTTTTT	CASSSDRSELFF
TRBD2	.	TRBJ2-1	TRBV5-5	TGTGCCAGCAGTCCCGGGGAGGCTAGCGGGTACAATGAGCAGTTCTTC	CASSPGEASGYNEQFF
TRBD1	few	TRBJ1-2	TRBV10-3	TGTGCCATCAGCCCTAGGACAGGGGGCGATTTAGGCGGCTACACCTTC	CAISPRTGGDLGGYTF
.	.	TRBJ2-7	TRBV19	TGTGCCAGTAGTATGTTCTGGGGGCAGAACGAGCAGTACTTC	CASSMFWGQNEQYF
.	.	TRBJ1-4	TRBV4-3	TGCGCCAGCAGCCAAGAAGCAGGGGAGGGGGTTTATGAAAAACTGTTTTTT	CASSQEAGEGVYEKLFF
.	.	TRBJ1-5	TRBV10-1	TGCGCCAGCATTGGGGGCAGGGGCCATAGCAATCAGCCCCAGCATTTT	CASIGGRGHSNQPQHF
.	.	TRBJ2-7	TRBV19	TGTGCCAGTAGTAGACAGGGATGGACTAGCGAGCAGTACTTC	CASSRQGWTSEQYF
TRBD1	.	TRBJ2-2	TRBV5-4	TGTGCCAGCAGCCCCGAAGGGCAGGGGGCGCATACCGGGGAGCTGTTTTTT	CASSPEGQGAHTGELFF
.	.	TRBJ1-1	TRBV5-1	TGCGCCAGCAGGGGTGGGCTCAACACTGAAGCTTTCTTT	CASRGGLNTEAFF
TRBD1	once	TRBJ2-7	TRBV10-3	TGTGCCATCAGGGGGGACAGGGGGATTCCCTACGAGCAGTACTTC	CAIRGDRGIPYEQYF
.	.	TRBJ2-1	TRBV27	TGTGCCAGCAGTTTTTCGGGACTCGACAATGAGCAGTTCTTC	CASSFSGLDNEQFF
TRBD1	once	TRBJ2-5	TRBV6-5	TGTGCCAGCAGTTACTCCGGGACAGAAGAGCAAGAGACCCAGTACTTC	CASSYSGTEEQETQYF
TRBD2	.	TRBJ2-1	TRBV19	TGTGCCAGTAGTCCCGCGGGAGCAGGGAGCTCCTACAATGAGCAGTTCTTC	CASSPAGAGSSYNEQFF
.	.	TRBJ2-1	TRBV19	TGTGCCAGTAGCCTCAGCCACCGCAAGGACTCCTTGAATGAGCAGTTCTTC	CASSLSHRKDSLNEQFF
TRBD1	.	TRBJ1-2	TRBV18	TGTGCCAGCTCACCACCGGGACAGTCTAACTATGGCTACACCTTC	CASSPPGQSNYGYTF
TRBD1	.	TRBJ2-6	TRBV14	TGTGCCAGCAGCCCACTTACTGGGACAGGGGCCTCTGGGGCCAACGTCCTGACTTTC	CASSPLTGTGASGANVLTF
.	.	TRBJ2-1	TRBV5-4	TGTGCCAGCAGCTTGATCCGGGGGTCAGATGGGGAGTTCTTC	CASSLIRGSDGEFF
TRBD1	.	TRBJ2-7	TRBV19	TGTGCCAGTAGTATAGGTTCCGGGACAGGGGTAGTGTACGAGCAGTACTTC	CASSIGSGTGVVYEQYF
.	.	TRBJ1-2	TRBV19	TGTGCCAGTAGTATTGAAGGAAGGAACTATGGCTACACCTTC	CASSIEGRNYGYTF
.	.	TRBJ2-1	TRBV5-1	TGCGCCAGCAGCCCTAGCGCCAATGAGCAGTTCTTC	CASSPSANEQFF
TRBD1	.	TRBJ2-7	TRBV6-1	TGTGCCAGCAGGCCGGGACAGCTTTCCTACGAGCAGTACTTC	CASRPGQLSYEQYF
.	few	TRBJ1-2	TRBV5-4	TGTGCCAGCAGCCTGATAGGGGGACATAACTATGGCTACACCTTC	CASSLIGGHNYGYTF
.	.	TRBJ1-4	TRBV5-6	TGTGCCAGCAGCTTGGCAGGGTCGACAGGAGGACTGTTTTTT	CASSLAGSTGGLFF
TRBD1	.	TRBJ1-6	TRBV3-1/TRBV3-2	TGTGCCAGCAGCCAGGACAGGGGTCTCGGTAATTCACCCCTCCACTTT	CASSQDRGLGNSPLHF